These 21 T cell receptor beta chains share one sample of origin, sequenced in a study of CD8+ T cells in alopecia areata. Treatment denoted: oral pan-JAK inhibitor, 5-10 mg twice daily. Sequencing relied on a cDNA template that was reverse transcribed from extracted RNA. TCRdb's table, derived via immunoSEQ multiplex PCR, lists solely in-frame clones and lacks some. The sample comprises about 200,000 clones, roughly two fifths of which are singletons, and 0.48% rests with the top ten. The source was CD4+ T cells sorted from blood, collected at approximately week 30, from a patient treated with tofacitinib. These receptors all come from a human donor with alopecia areata.

The chain is built from TRBV15 and TRBJ2-7, with D uncertain. This CDR3 spans 15 amino acids. The V end was cut by 1 base, the J end by 2 bases, with 12 bases between. CDR1 and CDR2 from the germline V gene are LNHNV and YYDKDF (reference sequence). The CDR3 region has the DNA TGTGCCACCAGCAGAGTGAACAGTGCAACCTACGAGCAGTACTTC. It yields the protein CATSRVNSATYEQYF.

The CDR3 region is CASSRLAGGEGYNEQFF. CDR3 DNA: TGCGCCAGCAGTAGGCTAGCGGGAGGAGAGGGCTACAATGAGCAGTTCTTC. This chain uses TRBV5-1 with TRBJ2-1, with 11 positions matching TRBD2. Germline lookup yields CDR1 SGHRS and CDR2 YFSETQ. V dropped 5 bases and J dropped 3; count of bases not matched to a gene: 10. This CDR3 has 17 amino acids.

This clone appeared a few times. The chain uses TRBV6-1 and TRBJ2-7; D may be TRBD2 (6 bases). The V end was cut by 7 bases, the J end by 0 bases, with 16 bases between. Looked up from germline, CDR1 is MNHNS and CDR2 is SASEGT. The CDR3 loop spans 15 amino acids. The CDR3 loop is CASKWVADSSYEQYF. As DNA, the CDR3 is TGTGCCAGCAAATGGGTAGCGGATAGCTCCTACGAGCAGTACTTC.

The rearrangement links TRBV28 to TRBJ2-5; 12 bases match TRBD2. The V and J ends lost 8 bases and 4 bases, in that order; junction bases with no gene match: 11. The CDR3 contains 16 residues. Looked up from germline, CDR1 is MDHEN and CDR2 is SYDVKM. The CDR3 loop is CASLAGGPFSRETQYF. In DNA form, the CDR3 reads TGTGCCAGCCTAGCGGGAGGGCCTTTCAGCAGAGAGACCCAGTACTTC.

This clone was counted a few times. The CDR3 DNA reads TGTGCCAGCAGCTCCGGACAGCTCTATGGCTACACCTTC. Its protein is CASSSGQLYGYTF. The genes are TRBV7-9 and TRBJ1-2; D perhaps matches TRBD1 (6 bases). The ends were cut back, 4 bases at V and 4 bases at J, with 10 bases in the middle. The CDR3 is 13 amino acids. CDR1 is SEHNR and CDR2 is FQNEAQ in the germline V gene (reference sequence).

The chain joins TRBV29-1 to TRBJ2-3; 9 bases agree with TRBD1. Unmatched junction bases numbered 7, after V lost 7 bases and J lost 2 bases. Germline V CDR1 and CDR2: SQVTM, ANQGSEA. CDR3 length: 14 residues. The CDR3 DNA reads TGCAGCGGTCGGAGACAGGGGGACACAGATACGCAGTATTTT. Translation: CSGRRQGDTDTQYF.

This clone was picked up a small number of times. CDR3 nucleotides: TGTGCCAGCAGCTTGTGGCGGGGAAAGACCCAGTACTTC. This encodes CASSLWRGKTQYF. The chain has TRBV5-4 and TRBJ2-5; the D gene is possibly TRBD2 (6 bases). The germline V and J ends were trimmed by 1 base and 6 bases, with 10 bases remaining between them. The CDR3 totals 13 residues. Germline V gene lookup returns CDR1 SGHNT and CDR2 YYREEE (reference sequence).

This clone was counted only a few times. The V call is TRBV7-2, the J call TRBJ2-5; perhaps TRBD1 as D (5 bases). Germline lookup yields CDR1 SGHTA and CDR2 FQGNSA. The germline V and J ends were trimmed by 1 base and 4 bases, with 13 bases remaining between them. This CDR3 is 15 amino acids long. The CDR3 spells CASSLDGREGETQYF. The CDR3 DNA reads TGTGCCAGCAGCTTAGATGGCAGGGAAGGAGAGACCCAGTACTTC. The variable domain in full, with the rest retrieved from reference TRBV7-2 and TRBJ2-5, is GAGVSQSPSNKVTEKGKDVELRCDPISGHTALYWYRQSLGQGLEFLIYFQGNSAPDKSGLPSDRFSAERTGGSVSTLTIQRTQQEDSAVYLCASSLDGREGETQYFGPGTRLLVL.

This clone was counted between two and nine times. The V and J genes are TRBV30 and TRBJ1-1; TRBD1 might be the D (5 bases). The CDR3 contains 12 residues. Deletions cut 2 bases from V and 7 bases from J, with 11 bases between. Germline V gene data show CDR1 as GTSNPN and CDR2 as SVGIG (reference sequence). The CDR3 sequence is CAWSYRQSEAFF. The CDR3 nucleotides are TGTGCCTGGAGTTATCGACAGAGTGAAGCTTTCTTT.

The chain recombines TRBV5-1 with TRBJ1-1, with unresolved D. There are 13 residues in the CDR3. Trimming stripped 3 bases from V and 5 bases from J, with 11 bases between. The germline CDR1 and CDR2 sequences are SGHRS and YFSETQ. The DNA for the CDR3 is TGCGCCAGCAGCTGGGCCATACGGACTGAAGCTTTCTTT. This encodes CASSWAIRTEAFF.

This sequence joins TRBV4-1 and TRBJ2-4; D ambiguous. V was shortened by 7 bases and J by 7 bases, with 23 bases between the two germline ends. The germline gives CDR1 MGHRA, CDR2 YSYEKL. There are 16 residues in the CDR3. The CDR3 DNA sequence: TGCGCCAGCACAGCAATCGTTCGTTCTATTGGGAACATTCAGTACTTC. This sequence encodes CASTAIVRSIGNIQYF.

The genes are TRBV30 and TRBJ1-5; D gene unclear. CDR3 size: 15 residues. Germline CDR1 and CDR2: GTSNPN and SVGIG (reference sequence). The V end was cut by 0 bases, the J end by 1 base, with 10 bases between. The CDR3 DNA sequence: TGTGCCTGGAGTGTGGGCTCAGTAAGCAATCAGCCCCAGCATTTT. Translation gives CAWSVGSVSNQPQHF.

This clone has only one observation. The chain uses TRBV7-9 and TRBJ2-7, with D unresolved. This CDR3 contains 13 residues. CDR1 and CDR2 from the germline V gene are SEHNR and FQNEAQ (reference sequence). Trimming pared 5 bases from V and 3 bases from J, leaving 11 bases between. The CDR3 sequence: CASSLRTDYEQYF. The DNA for the CDR3 is TGTGCCAGCAGCCTACGGACCGACTACGAGCAGTACTTC.

The chain is built from TRBV9 and TRBJ1-3, with D hard to call. CDR1 and CDR2 (germline): SGDLS, YYNGEE. The V end was cut by 0 bases, the J end by 2 bases, with 3 bases between. This CDR3 is 13 amino acids long. CDR3 loop: CASSVDPGNTIYF. The CDR3 DNA follows: TGTGCCAGCAGCGTAGATCCTGGAAACACCATATATTTT.

This clone has more than one count but fewer than ten. V and J are TRBV5-1 and TRBJ1-2, with D uncertain. Per germline, CDR1 SGHRS and CDR2 YFSETQ. V was cut by 0 bases and J by 9 bases, with 18 bases left in between. The CDR3 length is 15 residues. For the CDR3, the DNA is TGCGCCAGCAGCTTGGGGACCTCATCGGAGTATAGCTACACCTTC. Encoded protein: CASSLGTSSEYSYTF.

The genes are TRBV2 and TRBJ1-2, with D hard to call. This CDR3 comprises 12 residues. Trimming shortened V by 8 bases and J by 4 bases, and 11 bases separated the two germline ends. Germline loops: CDR1 SNHLY, CDR2 FYNNEI. CDR3 bases: TGTGCCAGCCGCGCGGCCATCTATGGCTACACCTTC. Translating it yields CASRAAIYGYTF.

This sequence joins TRBV29-1 and TRBJ2-1; 10 bases fit TRBD2. V shed 4 bases and J 6 bases; nucleotides not matched to a gene: 6. The CDR3 loop spans 14 amino acids. Germline assignment: CDR1 SQVTM and CDR2 ANQGSEA. In DNA, the CDR3 is TGCAGCGTTGGTGATCTAGCGGGAGTCAATGAGCAGTTCTTC. This translates into CSVGDLAGVNEQFF.

J is TRBJ1-2 and V is TRBV6-6; D perhaps matches TRBD1 (5 bases). Germline CDR1 MNHNY, CDR2 SVGAGI (reference sequence). The CDR3 is made up of 15 amino acids. V was shortened by 4 bases and J by 4 bases, with 16 bases between the two germline ends. CDR3: CASSSPTQGPYGYTF. The DNA of the CDR3 is TGTGCCAGCAGTTCCCCCACCCAGGGACCCTATGGCTACACCTTC.

The chain joins TRBV7-9 to TRBJ2-2; 7 bases fit TRBD1. The CDR3 is 16 residues long. V shed 5 bases, J shed 6 bases, and the junction held 12 bases outside the gene matches. In germline, CDR1 is SEHNR, CDR2 FQNEAQ (reference sequence). CDR3 protein: CASSPPTGRISGELFF. The CDR3 region has the DNA TGTGCCAGCAGCCCGCCGACAGGGCGGATTTCCGGGGAGCTGTTTTTT.

This chain links TRBV7-9 with TRBJ1-1; 9 bases are a match to TRBD1. The germline V gene encodes CDR1 SEHNR and CDR2 FQNEAQ (reference sequence). J lost 2 bases, V lost 5 bases, and 6 bases had no gene match. The length of the CDR3 is 15 residues. CDR3 sequence (DNA): TGTGCCAGCAGCAGGGGACAGGGAGAAAACACTGAAGCTTTCTTT. This sequence encodes CASSRGQGENTEAFF.

The rearrangement links TRBV9 to TRBJ2-7; D uncertain. Germline V gives CDR1 SGDLS, CDR2 YYNGEE. V lost 0 bases, J lost 0 bases, and 4 bases lay in between. This CDR3 has 13 residues. CDR3 protein: CASSVADSYEQYF. CDR3 nucleotide sequence: TGTGCCAGCAGCGTAGCTGACTCCTACGAGCAGTACTTC. Full variable domain (outside the CDR3, taken from reference TRBV9 and TRBJ2-7): DSGVTQTPKHLITATGQRVTLRCSPRSGDLSVYWYQQSLDQGLQFLIQYYNGEERAKGNILERFSAQQFPDLHSELNLSSLELGDSALYFCASSVADSYEQYFGPGTRLTVT.